One sample yielded the 27 T cell receptor beta chains listed below, sequenced in a study of T cell changes during pregnancy in multiple sclerosis. Assay: immunoSEQ multiplex PCR; the TCRdb copy retains only in-frame clones and omits some. This table holds approximately 21,000 clones, around 88% found once. The sample consisted of CD8+ T cells from peripheral blood mononuclear cells, taken in the first trimester of pregnancy. These receptors came from a female donor with multiple sclerosis, enrolled in a pregnancy study.

This clone was detected once. V is TRBV9 and J is TRBJ2-3; 12 positions agree with TRBD2. The length of the CDR3 is 17 residues. Per germline, CDR1 SGDLS and CDR2 YYNGEE. V trimming: 0 bases; J trimming: 3 bases; junction bases outside the gene matches: 5. CDR3 nucleotides: TGTGCCAGCAGCGTAGATGGGACTAGCGGGTTAACAGATACGCAGTATTTT. It translates to CASSVDGTSGLTDTQYF.

This chain connects TRBV11-2 to TRBJ1-3, with a weak D call TRBD1 (6 bases). The ends were cut back, 1 base at V and 2 bases at J, with 9 bases in the middle. Germline-derived CDR1 and CDR2 are SGHAT and FQNNGV. The CDR3 runs to 15 residues. This chain's CDR3 is CASSLGAGAGNTIYF. The CDR3 region has the DNA TGTGCCAGCAGCTTAGGGGCAGGGGCTGGAAACACCATATATTTT.

V and J are TRBV19 and TRBJ2-2, with TRBD2 matching over 10 bases. J lost 1 base, V lost 6 bases, and 2 bases had no gene match. The CDR3 consists of 15 residues. CDR1 and CDR2 (germline): LNHDA, SQIVND (reference sequence). In DNA form, the CDR3 reads TGTGCCAGTAGCTGGACTAGCGGGAACACCGGGGAGCTGTTTTTT. Its protein product is CASSWTSGNTGELFF.

J is TRBJ2-7 and V is TRBV4-3, with TRBD1 as a possible D gene (6 bases). V dropped 0 bases and J dropped 2 bases, with 14 bases sitting between them. The CDR3 contains 16 residues. Per the germline V gene, CDR1 is LGHNA and CDR2 is YSLEER. DNA of the CDR3: TGCGCCAGCAGCCAAGATCGGACAGCGGTTACCTACGAGCAGTACTTC. It translates to CASSQDRTAVTYEQYF.

The gene calls are TRBV16 and TRBJ1-2; D is unclear. V was pared by 2 bases and J by 13 bases, with 14 bases between. The CDR3 has 12 residues. In germline, CDR1 is KGHSY, CDR2 FQNENV. In nucleotides, the CDR3 is TGTGCCAGCAGCCAAGGCCCCCCGTTGTGCACCTTC. Its translation is CASSQGPPLCTF.

This chain joins TRBV18 and TRBJ2-1; TRBD2 matches 9 bases. Germline V gene lookup returns CDR1 KGHSH and CDR2 LQKENI. This CDR3 spans 24 amino acids. The junction had 37 bases not matched to a gene; V was cut back by 3 bases and J by 10 bases. CDR3 residues: CASSPTRTHRLRSVERGAAGEQFF. In nucleotides, the CDR3 is TGTGCCAGCTCACCGACCCGCACACACCGACTTAGGAGTGTTGAGCGGGGGGCCGCAGGGGAGCAGTTCTTC.

About this clone: A much larger clone lies one base from this, so it may be a read error. Other DNA sequences in the sample encode the same CDR3. The chain couples TRBV6-4 to TRBJ2-1; 11 positions match TRBD2. CDR1 is MRHNA, CDR2 SNTAGT, per germline. There are 15 residues in the CDR3. The V gene end was trimmed by 2 bases and the J gene end by 3 bases; junction bases not matched to a gene: 0. The CDR3 coding sequence is TGTGCCAGCAGTGACGGGACTAGCGGCTACAATGAGCAGTTCTTC. Translated, it gives CASSDGTSGYNEQFF.

J is TRBJ2-3 and V is TRBV27; TRBD2 matches 14 bases. V gave up 7 bases and J gave up 4 bases; unmatched junction bases: 13. CDR3 length: 18 residues. The germline CDR1 and CDR2 sequences are MNHEY and SMNVEV (reference sequence). The CDR3 DNA sequence: TGTGCCAGCAAACTTAACGGACTAGCGGGAGGTGCGGCAGATACGCAGTATTTT. Its translation: CASKLNGLAGGAADTQYF.

This clone was seen a single time. The chain has TRBV4-1 and TRBJ2-2; 12 bases are a match to TRBD2. Germline V gene sequence: CDR1 MGHRA, CDR2 YSYEKL. With 3 bases clipped from V and 6 bases from J, the junction kept 17 bases outside the gene matches. The CDR3 contains 20 residues. Here the CDR3 DNA reads TGCGCCAGCAGCCAGAACGCCCGCGCTAGCGGGAGGGAAATCCCCGGGGAGCTGTTTTTT. It codes for CASSQNARASGREIPGELFF.

The rearrangement joins TRBV4-2 to TRBJ1-3; a weak D match, TRBD1 (6 bases). The germline V gene has CDR1 LGHNA and CDR2 YNFKEQ. There are 17 residues in the CDR3. The ends were cut back, 4 bases at V and 0 bases at J, with 16 bases in the middle. The CDR3 is CASSRVDRDGSGNTIYF. The CDR3 coding sequence is TGTGCCAGCAGCCGCGTGGACAGAGATGGCTCTGGAAACACCATATATTTT.

The J gene is TRBJ1-1, the V gene TRBV19; 9 bases are shared with TRBD1. V lost 3 bases to trimming and J lost 0 bases; unmatched junction nucleotides: 20. Germline V gene lookup returns CDR1 LNHDA and CDR2 SQIVND (reference sequence). The CDR3 loop spans 21 amino acids. CDR3 in DNA: TGTGCCAGTAGTATTCATTCCGGGCTATTTGGGACAGGGTTTATGAACACTGAAGCTTTCTTT. Its protein is CASSIHSGLFGTGFMNTEAFF.

The chain couples TRBV7-9 to TRBJ1-2; possible D gene TRBD1, 6 bases. The CDR3 sequence is 17 residues long. V was trimmed by 4 bases and J by 1 base, leaving 19 bases between them. The germline CDR1 and CDR2 sequences are SEHNR and FQNEAQ (reference sequence). In nucleotides, the CDR3 is TGTGCCAGCAGCTCACCCTCAAGACAGGATAATAACTATGGCTACACCTTC. Encoded protein: CASSSPSRQDNNYGYTF.

The V gene is TRBV7-2, the J gene TRBJ1-2; possible D gene TRBD1, 6 bases. Trimming took 1 base from V and 8 from J, leaving 14 bases between them. This CDR3 region has 14 residues. The germline V gene has CDR1 SGHTA and CDR2 FQGNSA. The CDR3 spells CASSLGREGGGYTF. In DNA form, the CDR3 reads TGTGCCAGCAGCTTAGGGAGGGAGGGGGGCGGCTACACCTTC.

The rearrangement links TRBV15 to TRBJ2-3, with D perhaps TRBD2 (6 bases). V was cut by 4 bases and J by 1 base, with 9 bases left in between. Germline V lookup: CDR1 LNHNV, CDR2 YYDKDF (reference sequence). This CDR3 contains 14 residues. The CDR3 DNA reads as TGTGCCACCAGCATGGGCGGGGGCACAGATACGCAGTATTTT. Its translation: CATSMGGGTDTQYF.

This clone came up once. The chain recombines TRBV7-2 with TRBJ2-1; 13 positions agree with TRBD2. CDR1 and CDR2 (germline): SGHTA, FQGNSA. V lost 1 base, J lost 9 bases, and 9 bases stayed unmatched. The CDR3 extends over 17 amino acids. CDR3: CASSLDTSGRVYGEQFF. CDR3 DNA: TGTGCCAGCAGCTTAGATACTAGCGGGAGGGTTTATGGTGAGCAGTTCTTC.

The V and J genes are TRBV21-1 and TRBJ1-2. TRBV21-1 is labeled a pseudogene. CDR3 length equals 15 residues. CDR3 in DNA: TGTGCCAGCAGCAAAGAGTTAGCCACTAACTATGGCTACACCTTC. Protein sequence: CASSKELATNYGYTF.

This chain uses TRBV7-9 with TRBJ2-3; the match to TRBD2 covers 10 bases. V was pared by 5 bases and J by 1 base, with 6 bases of the junction left unmatched. The CDR3 spans 16 residues. Germline lookup yields CDR1 SEHNR and CDR2 FQNEAQ (reference sequence). The CDR3 loop is CASSPRTSGRTDTQYF. The CDR3 coding sequence is TGTGCCAGCAGCCCAAGGACTAGCGGTCGCACAGATACGCAGTATTTT.

In DNA form, the CDR3 reads TGCGCCAGCAGCCCACGGGTCCTGAACACTGAAGCTTTCTTT. Translating gives CASSPRVLNTEAFF. The chain employs TRBV4-3 and TRBJ1-1; unclear D gene. V gave up 4 bases and J gave up 0 bases, with 9 bases separating them. From germline, CDR1 is LGHNA and CDR2 YSLEER. CDR3 length: 14 residues.

V is TRBV5-1 and J is TRBJ2-7; 10 bases are shared with TRBD2. This CDR3 contains 19 residues. Germline loops: CDR1 SGHRS, CDR2 YFSETQ. V lost 1 base to trimming and J lost 2 bases; unmatched junction nucleotides: 15. CDR3 in DNA: TGCGCCAGCAGCTTGAATAACAGACCAACTAGCGGGGTCACCTACGAGCAGTACTTC. Translating it yields CASSLNNRPTSGVTYEQYF.

The chain carries TRBV6-5 and TRBJ1-1; TRBD1 matches 8 bases. CDR3 length equals 13 residues. Germline CDR1 and CDR2: MNHEY and SVGAGI. J gave up 4 bases and V 6 bases, and 4 bases lay outside the gene matches. This CDR3 reads CASRAGTGTEAFF. CDR3 coding DNA: TGTGCCAGCAGGGCCGGGACAGGCACTGAAGCTTTCTTT.

This clone has a single count. The rearrangement uses TRBV5-6 and TRBJ1-4; the D gene is possibly TRBD1 (6 bases). The ends were cut back, 4 bases at V and 8 bases at J, with 18 bases in the middle. Germline CDR1 SGHDT, CDR2 YYEEEE. The CDR3 runs to 15 residues. In DNA form, the CDR3 reads TGTGCCAGCAGCAATCTACAGGGACCGAGAGAAAAACTGTTTTTT. As protein: CASSNLQGPREKLFF.

The V gene is TRBV29-1, the J gene TRBJ2-7; maybe TRBD1 (5 bases). The CDR3 runs 13 residues. V was pared by 6 bases and J by 0 bases, with 12 bases between. The V gene's germline CDR1 is SQVTM and CDR2 ANQGSEA. CDR3 sequence reads: CSVLETDSYEQYF. The CDR3 bases are TGCAGCGTCCTAGAGACAGACTCCTACGAGCAGTACTTC.

The rearrangement uses TRBV4-1 and TRBJ2-7, with 8 bases fitting TRBD1. CDR3 length: 15 amino acids. J lost 5 bases, V lost 0 bases, and 6 bases had no gene match. The V gene's germline CDR1 is MGHRA and CDR2 YSYEKL. In DNA, the CDR3 is TGCGCCAGCAGCCAAGATGGCAGGGGGCCCGACGAGCAGTACTTC. It encodes CASSQDGRGPDEQYF.

The V call is TRBV4-1, the J call TRBJ2-7, with 7 bases identical to TRBD2. CDR3 length: 14 amino acids. The V gene end was trimmed by 4 bases and the J gene end by 2 bases; junction bases not matched to a gene: 5. CDR1 is MGHRA, CDR2 YSYEKL, per germline. The CDR3 DNA reads as TGCGCCAGCAGCCCTAGACTAGCTCCCTACGAGCAGTACTTC. Residues: CASSPRLAPYEQYF.

The rearrangement joins TRBV30 to TRBJ2-1, with TRBD1 matching over 9 bases. The CDR3 is 11 amino acids. J lost 7 bases, V lost 5 bases, and 0 bases had no gene match. CDR1 is GTSNPN, CDR2 SVGIG, per germline (reference sequence). DNA for the CDR3: TGTGCCTGGGGGACAGGGAATGAGCAGTTCTTC. It yields the protein CAWGTGNEQFF.

This clone was found a few times. The CDR3 spells CASSSSRDRDQPQHF. CDR3 sequence (DNA): TGTGCCAGCAGTTCGTCCCGGGACAGGGATCAGCCCCAGCATTTT. V and J are TRBV27 and TRBJ1-5, with TRBD1 matching 9 bases. V shed 4 bases and J 5 bases; nucleotides not matched to a gene: 6. CDR1 is MNHEY and CDR2 is SMNVEV in the germline V gene (reference sequence). The CDR3 extends over 15 amino acids.

The gene calls are TRBV7-2 and TRBJ2-7, with TRBD2 as a possible D gene (5 bases). CDR1 and CDR2 from the germline V gene are SGHTA and FQGNSA. This CDR3 is 14 amino acids long. The V and J ends lost 5 bases and 12 bases respectively, with 23 bases between them. The chain's CDR3 is CASSQEPDWPEVYF. The DNA of the CDR3 is TGTGCCAGCAGCCAAGAACCGGACTGGCCGGAGGTGTACTTC. Looking up the rest from reference TRBV7-2 and TRBJ2-7 gives the full variable domain: GAGVSQSPSNKVTEKGKDVELRCDPISGHTALYWYRQSLGQGLEFLIYFQGNSAPDKSGLPSDRFSAERTGGSVSTLTIQRTQQEDSAVYLCASSQEPDWPEVYFGPGTRLTVT.